Sequencing of this T cell receptor beta chain was carried out in a study of CD8 T cells in Susac syndrome. The TEMRA cells underwent FACS enrichment, while the CD8+ and CD4+ T cells underwent negative isolation. A quantity of about 0.5 to 1 ug RNA underwent reverse transcription using random hexamers. From the immunoSEQ multiplex PCR reads, TCRdb called clonotypes with MiXCR, one entry per CDR3 protein. The sample yields around 80,000 distinct CDR3 sequences, roughly 92% seen once. After removal of 1 base from V and 8 bases from J, the junction contained 3 bases not matched to a gene. The germline V gene has CDR1 LGHNA and CDR2 YSLEER. CDR3 length: 13 amino acids.

This chain uses TRBV4-3 with TRBJ2-3; 7 bases are shared with TRBD2. The sample taken for sequencing was CD8+ T cells from PBMCs. This sequence was found in a human donor with Susac syndrome. The CDR3 region is CASSQGTRGTQYF. CDR3 sequence (DNA): TGCGCCAGCAGCCAAGGGACTAGGGGTACGCAGTATTTT.